The entry below gives a single TCR beta chain sequence along with its context. This specimen belongs to a study of regulatory T cells in long-lasting Graves disease. Time point here: persistent/refractory GD, antithyroid drugs over 5 years with positive TRAb. PBMCs provided the RNA from which the TCR library was made. Construction of the TCR beta libraries employed iRepertoire HTBI primers in conjunction with Arm-PCR of CDR3 regions. MiXCR was run by TCRdb on the multiplex PCR reads, yielding one entry per CDR3 protein. The data hold fewer than 400,000 distinct CDR3 sequences, with 20% observed a single time. CDR3 length equals 15 residues. CDR1 is SGHAT and CDR2 is FQNNGV in the germline V gene. The ends were cut back, 5 bases at V and 3 bases at J, with 14 bases in the middle.

Sample: peripheral blood mononuclear cells (PBMCs), taken when the disease was refractory, from a patient treated with antithyroid drugs. This receptor was taken from a female donor with Graves disease. The chain carries TRBV11-2 and TRBJ2-1; D possibly corresponds to TRBD2 (5 bases). CDR3 coding DNA: TGTGCCAGCAGCGGCCGGCTAGCCAGCTACAATGAGCAGTTCTTC. This gives the protein CASSGRLASYNEQFF.